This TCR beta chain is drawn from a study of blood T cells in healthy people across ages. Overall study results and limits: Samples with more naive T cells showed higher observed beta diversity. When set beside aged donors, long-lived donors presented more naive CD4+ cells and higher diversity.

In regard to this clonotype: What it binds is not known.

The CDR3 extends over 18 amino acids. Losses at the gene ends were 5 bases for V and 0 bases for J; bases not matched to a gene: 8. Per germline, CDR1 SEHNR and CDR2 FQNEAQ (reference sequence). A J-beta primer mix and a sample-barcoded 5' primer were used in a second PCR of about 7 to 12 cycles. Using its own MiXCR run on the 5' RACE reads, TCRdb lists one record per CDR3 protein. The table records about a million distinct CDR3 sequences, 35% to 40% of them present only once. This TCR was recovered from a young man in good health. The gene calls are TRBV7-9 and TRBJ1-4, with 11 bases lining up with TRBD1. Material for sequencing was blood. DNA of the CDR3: TGTGCCAGCAGCCGCGGACAGGGGGCCGTAGCAACTAATGAAAAACTGTTTTTT. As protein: CASSRGQGAVATNEKLFF.